This T cell receptor beta chain was observed in a study of blood T cell repertoires in COVID-19. Turning to the study itself: COVID-19 samples, acute and convalescent, were from the United States, Italy and Spain. From T cells, B-cell-depleted T cells, or PBMCs came the material, which was cDNA or gDNA.

Method: immunoSEQ multiplex PCR; TCRdb's copy keeps in-frame clones and lacks some. Of tens of thousands of clones listed, nearly 90% are singletons. The germline V gene encodes CDR1 SGHNT and CDR2 YYREEE (reference sequence). Unmatched junction bases numbered 4, after V lost 3 bases and J lost 5 bases. The CDR3 loop spans 14 amino acids. Sequencing was performed on peripheral blood. This TCR derives from a man aged 50 to 59 with acute or convalescent COVID-19. The chain joins TRBV5-4 to TRBJ1-4, with 7 bases aligning to TRBD1. Written as DNA, the CDR3 is TGTGCCAGCAGCTCACAGGGGAAAAATGAAAAACTGTTTTTT. Protein product: CASSSQGKNEKLFF. The full variable domain, rest sourced from reference TRBV5-4 and TRBJ1-4, is ETGVTQSPTHLIKTRGQQVTLRCSSQSGHNTVSWYQQALGQGPQFIFQYYREEENGRGNFPPRFSGLQFPNYSSELNVNALELDDSALYLCASSSQGKNEKLFFGSGTQLSVL.